This TCR beta chain derives from a study of CD8 T cells in Susac syndrome. There are 17 residues in the CDR3. Per the germline V gene, CDR1 is SQVTM and CDR2 is ANQGSEA. V was clipped by 4 bases and J by 4 bases; unmatched bases: 11. After extraction with the RNeasy kit, about 0.45 to 1 ug of the RNA was reverse transcribed using random hexamers. TCRdb re-called the immunoSEQ multiplex PCR reads through MiXCR, storing one row per CDR3 protein. The repertoire holds about 240,000 distinct CDR3 sequences, 90% to 96% seen once, with under 0.12% in the top ten. CD8+ and CD4+ T cells from blood underwent TCR beta sequencing, which was carried out in a high-throughput format.

The sequenced material came from CD4+ T cells from PBMCs. The genes are TRBV29-1 and TRBJ2-1; 12 bases fit TRBD2. The receptor was derived from a human donor with Susac syndrome. In DNA form, the CDR3 reads TGCAGCGTTGTGGTTCAGGCTAGCGGGAGGGGGTACAATGAGCAGTTCTTC. Translated, it gives CSVVVQASGRGYNEQFF.